This TCR beta chain was sequenced in a study of blood T cell repertoires in COVID-19. About the research overall: Samples taken during acute and convalescent COVID-19 were collected in the United States, Italy and Spain. Sample material is recorded as cDNA or gDNA derived from T cells, B-cell-depleted T cells, or PBMCs.

This clone has more than one count but fewer than ten. In the original workflow: Cell counts per sample came from amplifying reference gene primers. TCRdb's table, derived via immunoSEQ multiplex PCR, lists solely in-frame clones and lacks some. That table gives V, J and clone size, and the DNA gave D and trimming. The sample consists of over 130,000 clones, over 70% of them appearing once. The sample was peripheral blood. The TCR sequence derives from a man aged 60 to 75 with active or convalescent COVID-19.

CDR3 nucleotide sequence: TGTGCCAGCAGCTTGAAGGGACTAGCGGGAAACGAGCAGTACTTC. Translating gives CASSLKGLAGNEQYF. This rearrangement joins TRBV7-9 to TRBJ2-7; 13 bases align to TRBD2. This CDR3 region has 15 residues. V dropped 3 bases and J dropped 5; count of bases not matched to a gene: 4. Per the germline V gene, CDR1 is SEHNR and CDR2 is FQNEAQ (reference sequence).